These 20 T cell receptor beta chains came from one sample sequenced in a study of cytomegalovirus exposure and HLA in healthy donors. Primers included in the PCR were 60 Vbeta and 13 Jbeta primers. Sequenced by immunoSEQ multiplex PCR; TCRdb stores in-frame clones only, minus some. The sample lists over 100,000 clones; roughly 80% were seen once. Input material: PBMCs. The receptors come from a young man in good health and CMV-seronegative.

This chain connects TRBV29-1 to TRBJ1-1; a possible D gene is TRBD1 (5 bases). V lost 7 bases to trimming and J lost 4 bases, with 16 bases between them. Germline CDR1 is SQVTM and CDR2 is ANQGSEA. The CDR3 loop spans 13 amino acids. The CDR3 region has the DNA TGCAGCGGACAGAAACAATCAGGCACTGAAGCTTTCTTT. Translating gives CSGQKQSGTEAFF. Full variable domain (rest looked up from reference TRBV29-1 and TRBJ1-1): SAVISQKPSRDICQRGTSLTIQCQVDSQVTMMFWYRQQPGQSLTLIATANQGSEATYESGFVIDKFPISRPNLTFSTLTVSNMSPEDSSIYLCSGQKQSGTEAFFGQGTRLTVV.

V usage is TRBV5-5 and J usage is TRBJ1-6, with a tentative D call TRBD1 (5 bases). Germline V gene lookup returns CDR1 SGHKS and CDR2 YYEKEE (reference sequence). V gave up 4 bases and J gave up 6 bases, with 17 bases separating them. There are 16 residues in the CDR3. The CDR3 DNA sequence: TGTGCCAGCAGCCCCCAGACCCCCGGGGGTAATTCACCCCTCCACTTT. Residues: CASSPQTPGGNSPLHF.

This clone was seen a handful of times. This chain links TRBV4-3 with TRBJ1-5, with no clear D. The CDR3 spans 16 residues. Germline V gene lookup returns CDR1 LGHNA and CDR2 YSLEER. V was cut by 0 bases and J by 7 bases, with 16 bases left in between. The CDR3 protein is CASSQDHSHRSQPQHF. DNA of the CDR3: TGCGCCAGCAGCCAAGATCACAGCCACCGGTCCCAGCCCCAGCATTTT.

CDR3 in DNA: TGTGCCAGTAGTATGGACATAATGAACACTGAAGCTTTCTTT. Protein product: CASSMDIMNTEAFF. The chain is built from TRBV19 and TRBJ1-1, with D possibly being TRBD1 (5 bases). The CDR3 totals 14 residues. Germline values: CDR1 LNHDA, CDR2 SQIVND (reference sequence). Trimming removed 3 bases at V and 0 bases at J, with 8 bases between.

This clone was seen more than once but under ten times. The V and J genes are TRBV28 and TRBJ1-2; 10 positions match TRBD1. CDR3 length: 17 residues. V lost 5 bases to trimming and J lost 2 bases; unmatched junction nucleotides: 11. Germline V gene lookup returns CDR1 MDHEN and CDR2 SYDVKM. For the CDR3, the DNA is TGTGCCAGCAGTCCCCCGGGACAGGGGCAAGTAAACTATGGCTACACCTTC. Translated, it gives CASSPPGQGQVNYGYTF.

The CDR3 is CASSFSGTRTPRDVEQYF. The CDR3 region has the DNA TGTGCCAGCAGCTTTTCCGGGACACGAACCCCTCGTGATGTGGAGCAGTACTTC. This chain uses TRBV7-6 with TRBJ2-7; D is possibly TRBD1 (6 bases). The V gene's germline CDR1 is SGHVS and CDR2 FNYEAQ. This CDR3 is 18 amino acids long. V shed 3 bases and J shed 7 bases, with 28 bases lying between them.

The chain recombines TRBV30 with TRBJ2-7; D unresolved. The CDR3 has 12 residues. V lost 2 bases, J lost 0 bases, and 5 bases lay in between. Germline V gene lookup returns CDR1 GTSNPN and CDR2 SVGIG (reference sequence). The DNA for the CDR3 is TGTGCCTGGAGTCACAGCTCCTACGAGCAGTACTTC. Encoded protein: CAWSHSSYEQYF. The whole variable domain, filled in from reference TRBV30 and TRBJ2-7, reads SQTIHQWPATLVQPVGSPLSLECTVEGTSNPNLYWYRQAAGRGLQLLFYSVGIGQISSEVPQNLSASRPQDRQFILSSKKLLLSDSGFYLCAWSHSSYEQYFGPGTRLTVT.

The chain employs TRBV15 and TRBJ2-5; possible D gene TRBD1, 6 bases. The CDR3 has 15 residues. Germline values: CDR1 LNHNV, CDR2 YYDKDF (reference sequence). Between the trimmed V and J ends, which lost 0 bases and 5 bases, there was a span of 13 bases. CDR3 region: CATSRDRQGLETQYF. DNA of the CDR3: TGTGCCACCAGCAGAGATCGGCAGGGGCTCGAGACCCAGTACTTC.

This clone was detected only once. The rearrangement uses TRBV28 and TRBJ1-1, with 7 bases aligning to TRBD1. Trimming removed 6 bases from V and 9 bases from J; junction bases left unmatched: 10. The CDR3 runs to 13 residues. Germline values: CDR1 MDHEN, CDR2 SYDVKM. CDR3 in amino acids: CASRHLGTVKAFF. The CDR3 DNA is TGTGCCAGCAGACACCTCGGGACAGTCAAAGCTTTCTTT.

The rearrangement joins TRBV2 to TRBJ1-5; D unclear. The CDR3 is made up of 16 amino acids. V lost 4 bases and J 0 bases, leaving 13 bases between the germline ends. Germline CDR1 is SNHLY and CDR2 is FYNNEI. The CDR3 DNA reads as TGTGCCAGCAGTGGTGAGACAATTTATAGCAATCAGCCCCAGCATTTT. It is translated as CASSGETIYSNQPQHF.

The chain links TRBV4-1 to TRBJ1-1; a possible D gene is TRBD1 (5 bases). The CDR3 covers 15 residues. Trimming cost V 4 bases and J 6 bases, with 18 bases left between them. CDR1 MGHRA and CDR2 YSYEKL come from the germline V gene. As DNA, the CDR3 is TGCGCCAGCAGCCTCCTAAGGGGTGGAAGGGCTGAAGCTTTCTTT. Translating gives CASSLLRGGRAEAFF.

This chain links TRBV5-1 with TRBJ2-7; 7 bases are shared with TRBD1. The trim removed 4 bases at V and 3 bases at J, leaving 4 bases unmatched. This CDR3 has 13 amino acids. Germline values: CDR1 SGHRS, CDR2 YFSETQ. The CDR3 region has the DNA TGCGCCAGCAGCCCTAGACAGGGCTACGAGCAGTACTTC. This encodes CASSPRQGYEQYF.

This chain joins TRBV7-6 and TRBJ1-4; 9 bases are a match to TRBD1. After removal of 4 bases from V and 5 bases from J, the junction contained 5 bases not matched to a gene. CDR3 size: 15 residues. Germline V gene sequence: CDR1 SGHVS, CDR2 FNYEAQ. CDR3 sequence reads: CASSSGTGWNEKLFF. In nucleotides, the CDR3 is TGTGCCAGCAGCTCGGGGACAGGGTGGAATGAAAAACTGTTTTTT.

In this sample, this clone turned up a few times. The chain combines TRBV4-1 with TRBJ1-6; 7 bases map to TRBD1. Germline V gene lookup returns CDR1 MGHRA and CDR2 YSYEKL. CDR3 length equals 17 residues. V shed 1 base, J shed 0 bases, and the junction held 3 bases outside the gene matches. DNA for the CDR3: TGCGCCAGCAGCCAAGGACAGGGTAGCTCCTATAATTCACCCCTCCACTTT. This sequence encodes CASSQGQGSSYNSPLHF.

The chain employs TRBV6-5 and TRBJ2-5, with D possibly matching TRBD2 (7 bases). This CDR3 contains 15 residues. CDR1 is MNHEY and CDR2 is SVGAGI in the germline V gene. Trimming cost V 3 bases and J 3 bases, with 14 bases left between them. The CDR3 bases are TGTGCCAGCAGTTATGGAGGGGGGGGAGAAGAGACCCAGTACTTC. It translates to CASSYGGGGEETQYF.

This clone was seen a few times. The junction and the germline gene differ at one end; a read error may be behind it. This chain joins TRBV7-2 and TRBJ2-4; 13 bases align to TRBD2. The CDR3 spans 18 residues. Germline-derived CDR1 and CDR2 are SGHTA and FQGNSA. CDR3 in amino acids: CASTQGGTSGVAKNSQYF. Here the CDR3 DNA reads TGTGCCAGCACCCAAGGAGGGACTAGCGGGGTAGCCAAAAACAGTCAGTACTTC.

V and J are TRBV9 and TRBJ1-2, with a possible D match to TRBD1 (6 bases). Germline loops: CDR1 SGDLS, CDR2 YYNGEE. The ends were cut back, 0 bases at V and 1 base at J, with 10 bases in the middle. There are 15 residues in the CDR3. This chain's CDR3 is CASSVDPGDNYGYTF. The DNA for the CDR3 is TGTGCCAGCAGCGTAGACCCAGGGGATAACTATGGCTACACCTTC.

This chain links TRBV27 with TRBJ2-1, with TRBD2 as a possible D gene (6 bases). Deletions cut 3 bases from V and 4 bases from J, with 7 bases between. The CDR3 is made up of 13 amino acids. Germline V gene sequence: CDR1 MNHEY, CDR2 SMNVEV (reference sequence). CDR3 coding DNA: TGTGCCAGCAGTTTGGAGGGGTACAATGAGCAGTTCTTC. It encodes CASSLEGYNEQFF.

The chain has TRBV5-1 and TRBJ2-1; the D gene is possibly TRBD2 (5 bases). CDR1 and CDR2 from the germline V gene are SGHRS and YFSETQ. Trimming removed 0 bases at V and 8 bases at J, with 12 bases between. The CDR3 is made up of 14 amino acids. The CDR3 DNA sequence: TGCGCCAGCAGCTTGGCCCCGGGATGGGATGAGCAGTTCTTC. It encodes CASSLAPGWDEQFF. Complete variable domain (other parts from reference TRBV5-1 and TRBJ2-1): KAGVTQTPRYLIKTRGQQVTLSCSPISGHRSVSWYQQTPGQGLQFLFEYFSETQRNKGNFPGRFSGRQFSNSRSEMNVSTLELGDSALYLCASSLAPGWDEQFFGPGTRLTVL.

The CDR3 spells CASSFGGGVADTQYF. The DNA for the CDR3 is TGTGCCAGCAGCTTCGGCGGGGGGGTCGCAGATACGCAGTATTTT. The chain links TRBV11-2 to TRBJ2-3, with TRBD2 identical over 9 bases. CDR3 size: 15 residues. Germline CDR1 and CDR2: SGHAT and FQNNGV. The ends lost 3 bases at V and 4 bases at J; junction bases unmatched: 5. The full variable domain, with the rest looked up from reference TRBV11-2 and TRBJ2-3, is EAGVAQSPRYKIIEKRQSVAFWCNPISGHATLYWYQQILGQGPKLLIQFQNNGVVDDSQLPKDRFSAERLKGVDSTLKIQPAKLEDSAVYLCASSFGGGVADTQYFGPGTRLTVL.